This is a list of T cell receptor beta chains from one sample in a study of blood T cell repertoires in COVID-19. TCRdb keeps only in-frame clones here, not all; method: immunoSEQ multiplex PCR. The profile covers approximately 67,000 clones, with about 80% appearing a single time and about 6.9% taken by the ten largest. The specimen sequenced was peripheral blood. The receptor set was obtained from a man between 60 and 75 years old with acute or convalescent COVID-19. CDR3s include the opening cysteine and the closing phenylalanine or tryptophan. A D gene is named only where the DNA matches it firmly. Some rows mark clone size as missing; the rest say once, few, many or name a class of expanded clone.

j_call v_call d_call clone_size cdr3_nt cdr3_aa
TRBJ1-4 TRBV6-6 TRBD1 NA TGTGCCAGCAGTTACGTCCCAGGGGGCAGTGAAAAACTGTTTTTT CASSYVPGGSEKLFF
TRBJ2-2 TRBV9 NA NA TGTGCCAGCACCCTAGGCCGTGTTACCGGGGAGCTGTTTTTT CASTLGRVTGELFF
TRBJ1-1 TRBV4-1 TRBD1 few TGCGCCAGCAGCCAGCCTTGGACAGGGGGCTATACTGAAGCTTTCTTT CASSQPWTGGYTEAFF
TRBJ1-1 TRBV29-1 NA NA TGCAGCGTTGATAGAGGACAATCGGCCACTGAAGCTTTCTTT CSVDRGQSATEAFF
TRBJ2-3 TRBV9 TRBD2 NA TGTGCCAGCAGCGTAGGTTGGGCTAGCGGGGGGGCCTATTCTAGCACAGATACGCAGTATTTT CASSVGWASGGAYSSTDTQYF
TRBJ1-5 TRBV6-2/TRBV6-3 TRBD1 few TGTGCCAGCAGTTGGGACAGGGCTACCAATCAGCCCCAGCATTTT CASSWDRATNQPQHF
TRBJ2-2 TRBV5-5 TRBD1 NA TGTGCCAGCAGCTGGAACCCCGGGACAGGGAACACCGGGGAGCTGTTTTTT CASSWNPGTGNTGELFF
TRBJ2-2 TRBV12-3/TRBV12-4 NA NA TGTGCCAGCAGTTTTTACCAGACCGGGGAGCTGTTTTTT CASSFYQTGELFF
TRBJ1-2 TRBV3-1/TRBV3-2 NA NA TGTGCCAGCAGCCAAGATAGGCAGTCTAGCGGCTACACCTTC CASSQDRQSSGYTF
TRBJ1-5 TRBV5-1 NA NA TGCGCCAGCAGCCACGGGGGGGTGGATCAGCCCCAGCATTTT CASSHGGVDQPQHF
TRBJ2-1 TRBV27 NA NA TGTGCCAGCAGCCCGTCGGGCAATGAGCAGTTCTTC CASSPSGNEQFF
TRBJ1-1 TRBV5-1 TRBD1 NA TGCGCCAGCGCGGAGACAGGGCTCGCTGAAGCTTTCTTT CASAETGLAEAFF
TRBJ1-2 TRBV6-2/TRBV6-3 NA NA TGTGCCAGCAGTTCGGGATGGGGCTACACCTTC CASSSGWGYTF
TRBJ1-2 TRBV20-1 NA NA TGCAGTGCTTGGGCTGAGTATGGCTACACCTTC CSAWAEYGYTF
TRBJ2-5 TRBV12-3/TRBV12-4 TRBD2 NA TGTGCCAGCACCTGGGCTAGCGGGGGGGCTCGGTACTTC CASTWASGGARYF
TRBJ1-6 TRBV7-2 TRBD1 NA TGTGCCAGCAGCCCCACGGGACAGTATAATTCACCCCTCCACTTT CASSPTGQYNSPLHF
TRBJ1-1 TRBV6-2/TRBV6-3 TRBD1 few TGTGCCAGCAGTTACTCGCGACAGGGGGCTATGAACACTGAAGCTTTCTTT CASSYSRQGAMNTEAFF
TRBJ1-1 TRBV7-2 NA NA TGTGCCAGCAGCCCTGGACAGAGAAAGAACACTGAAGCTTTCTTT CASSPGQRKNTEAFF
TRBJ1-5 TRBV5-1 NA NA TGCGCCAGCAGCTTAAACAGGGATCAGCCCCAGCATTTT CASSLNRDQPQHF
TRBJ2-7 TRBV5-5 NA NA TGTGCCAGCAGCTTATACGGGGGTGGGCAGTACTTC CASSLYGGGQYF
TRBJ2-7 TRBV18 TRBD1 few TGTGCCAGCTCTCCCGGGACAGGGTACTACGAGCAGTACTTC CASSPGTGYYEQYF
TRBJ1-5 TRBV5-1 TRBD1 NA TGCGCCAGCAGCTTGGGCCCCACAGGGGGCAATCAGCCCCAGCATTTT CASSLGPTGGNQPQHF
TRBJ1-5 TRBV15 TRBD1 few TGTGCCACCAGCTCCGAGGGGGCCAAAAATCAGCCCCAGCATTTT CATSSEGAKNQPQHF
TRBJ1-3 TRBV5-4 TRBD1 NA TGTGCCAGCAGCGCTGACAGGGCTGGAAACACCATATATTTT CASSADRAGNTIYF
TRBJ1-2 TRBV19 TRBD1 NA TGTGCCAGTAGTATCCCAGGGGGTCCGGGCTACACCTTC CASSIPGGPGYTF
TRBJ1-3 TRBV14 NA once TGTGCCAGCAGCCAAAATTCGGCAGGGCACTCTGGAAACACCATATATTTT CASSQNSAGHSGNTIYF
TRBJ1-1 TRBV18 TRBD1 NA TGTGCCAGCTCAACGACAGGGGAGGGGACTGAAGCTTTCTTT CASSTTGEGTEAFF
TRBJ2-5 TRBV5-4 NA NA TGTGCCAGCAGCTTGGCAGGGATGACGGAGACCCAGTACTTC CASSLAGMTETQYF
TRBJ1-2 TRBV4-3 NA NA TGCGCCAGCAGCGAAAGGGAGAGACACTATGGCTACACCTTC CASSERERHYGYTF
TRBJ1-3 TRBV6-6 NA NA TGTGCCAGCAGTTACTCGAACAGGGCACCGAGTAATTTT CASSYSNRAPSNF
TRBJ2-1 TRBV10-2 TRBD2 NA TGCGCCAGCAGTGACACTAGCGGCCGGGCTAATTCAAATGAGCAGTTCTTC CASSDTSGRANSNEQFF
TRBJ1-1 TRBV10-3 TRBD1 NA TGTGCCATCAGTGGACACAGGGGAACTGAAGCTTTCTTT CAISGHRGTEAFF
TRBJ2-1 TRBV3-1/TRBV3-2 TRBD2 NA TGTGCCAGCAGCCCCTTCCTGGGTAGCGGGGGGGACTCTGAGCAGTTCTTC CASSPFLGSGGDSEQFF